This T cell receptor beta chain derives from a study of T cell responses to AZD1222 COVID-19 vaccine (dated by TCRdb to the early 2020s). The study in broad terms: A total of about 250 trial participants underwent TCR sequencing, of whom 200 to 220 had received two doses of AZD1222 and roughly 26 had received two doses of the MenACWY control vaccine. Enrollment into the trials was organized by age into subgroups of 18-55, 56-69 and 70-plus years, and those subgroups contained approximately 150, 30 and 60 TCR-sequenced participants, respectively.

Overall study outcomes, separate from this receptor: Only five to seven AZD1222 recipients were SARS-CoV-2 seropositive at baseline, limiting conclusions about previously exposed vaccinees. Because no day 14 peak-response samples were available, repertoires were characterized only after the peak T cell response. Epitopes outside the regions mutated in the B.1.351 and B.1.1.7 variants were reportedly recognized by nearly half of the unique spike-specific TCRs. Participants were mostly white British and included more females than males, and it was suggested by the authors that clonal diversity may have been underestimated. In the small 56-69-year group, the increase in depth fell short of significance, most likely because of low power. The whole spike protein was spanned by vaccine-associated CD4 TCRs, and dominant responses were seen in regions 160-218 and 743-854. Spike-specific TCR breadth and depth rose significantly after two AZD1222 doses compared with day 0 and with MenACWY recipients.

This specimen's time point label, interpreted: about 28 days (+/-7) after the second vaccine dose. Because spike-specific TCR depth and breadth did not differ between the two schedules, AZD1222 recipients who got a second dose at roughly 4 weeks were pooled with those who got a second dose at roughly 12 weeks. The vaccinee samples were drawn from two UK trials, COV001 and COV002, one of which was a single-blind randomized controlled phase 2/3 trial testing AZD1222 (ChAdOx1 nCoV-19) in healthy adults. For TCRbeta chain sequencing, PBMC samples from trial participants were taken at day 0 and at day 28 after the second dose. As encoded in the germline V gene (reference sequence), CDR1 is MNHEY while CDR2 is SMNVEV. Between the V and J ends, shortened by 6 bases and 9 bases respectively, the junction contains 21 bases. Taken from cysteine to phenylalanine, the CDR3 has 16 residues. The entry retains the CDR3 DNA only, 48 bases that are in frame from base 1.

Comments on this clone: Its binding antigen is unknown. Per-nucleotide qualities are absent, and no much larger clonotype sits a single base away.

The CDR3 regions of human TCRbeta chains were subjected to immunosequencing. The published analysis was carried out like this. Repertoire TCRs were matched against a reference library of SARS-CoV-2-specific TCRs generated with the MIRA antigen-specificity platform. Breadth was defined as the fraction of unique TCRs that were SARS-CoV-2-associated, and depth was defined as the fraction of total T cells that were SARS-CoV-2-associated. Using the MIRA data, each spike-specific TCR was mapped to the spike region that the TCR reacts to and placed in a CD4 or CD8 class. Log10-transformed breadth and depth values were compared by one-way ANOVA with Sidak's multiple comparisons tests. What TCRdb holds here is the immuneACCESS table cut down to in-frame rearrangements. Part of the clones is not present; checked against another copy, under half of the missing clones reflect an unresolved V gene, and the others are unexplained. V, J and clone size are taken as reported in that table, and D and trimming were inferred from the DNA itself. The sample table records approximately 89,000 clones; around nine tenths of these occur just once. Roughly 11% of the sample is in the top ten clones.

The sequence came from an adult who received the AZD1222 COVID-19 vaccine. The rearranged segments are TRBV27 and TRBJ1-6, with TRBD1 as a weak D call on 6 bases. The material was peripheral blood, obtained 28 days after the second AZD1222 dose. The CDR3 protein: CASREIGGSFSSPLHF. The DNA sequence is as follows: TGTGCCAGCAGGGAGATTGGGGGCAGCTTCAGTTCACCCCTCCACTTT.